This entry is about one TCR beta chain. Its antigen is still unknown. The data stem from a study of lymphopenia after photon versus proton radiotherapy. Points from the study as a whole: After the lymphocyte nadir, photon-treated repertoires showed oligoclonal expansion, especially of CD8+ Temra cells. Post-nadir TCR diversity decline inversely tracked overall survival among those who died.

The protocol was immunoSEQ multiplex PCR, while the TCRdb copy is restricted to in-frame clones and leaves out a portion. The sample lists 150,000 to 200,000 clones, roughly nine tenths occurring once. This clonotype was sampled from a man aged 50-59 years with gastric cancer. This specimen consisted of peripheral blood, obtained from a patient treated with photon-based radiotherapy.

CDR3 DNA: TGTGCCAGTAGGACGACAGGAGTAGGGCTAGCTTTCTTT. This sequence encodes CASRTTGVGLAFF. The chain recombines TRBV19 with TRBJ1-1; maybe TRBD1 (6 bases). V lost 6 bases and J lost 10, with 18 bases in between. There are 13 residues in the CDR3. Germline V gene lookup returns CDR1 LNHDA and CDR2 SQIVND (reference sequence).